This T cell receptor beta chain was recovered during a study of human T cells and chemical hapten exposure. Study information: The sensitizing agent was 2% DPC, placed on about 2 cm by about 2 cm of upper inner arm skin. The study, taken as a whole, reports: Large CDR3 similarity clusters arose significantly more often from expanded TCRs than from controls.

Time point given: patch test 2, 6 weeks after DPC sensitization. Treatment specified: therapeutic diphenylcyclopropenone sensitization with weekly scalp DPC. The total RNA was obtained from whole blood that was not fractionated. This clonotype was seen repeatedly, ten times or more. Its antigen is undetermined. TCRdb re-analysed the RACE reads in MiXCR, keeping a single row per CDR3 protein. Among some 79,000 distinct CDR3 sequences listed, over 9.5% were seen once. Trimming removed 4 bases from V and 5 bases from J; junction bases left unmatched: 6. The CDR3 is 14 amino acids. The germline V gene has CDR1 SGDLS and CDR2 YYNGEE.

The receptor's source is a woman aged 50 to 60 with alopecia areata. Some clones in this sample may be carry-over from other donors' samples. The rearrangement uses TRBV9 and TRBJ2-7; 10 bases map to TRBD1. The material sequenced was whole blood, taken in connection with sensitization to the hapten diphenylcyclopropenone (DPC). The CDR3 region has the DNA TGTGCCAGCAGCCCCGGGACAGGGGTCCACGAGCAGTACTTC. Protein product: CASSPGTGVHEQYF.